This is a list of T cell receptor beta chains from one sample in a study of blood T cells in healthy people across ages. TCRdb re-called the 5' RACE reads with MiXCR, one entry per CDR3 protein. The repertoire holds about 830,000 distinct CDR3 sequences, with around 62% as singletons. Material for sequencing was blood. These receptors all stem from a man under 40 in good health. Each CDR3 is given with its conserved first and last residue. The D gene is left open where the match is weak. Part of the rows lack a size; the others show once, few, many or a class for expanded clones.

CDR3nt: TGCAGCGTTGTCCGCCCACCGGGGGCCAACGTCCTGACTTTC; CDR3aa: CSVVRPPGANVLTF; d_gene: .; j_gene: TRBJ2-6; abundance: few; v_gene: TRBV29-1
CDR3nt: TGTGCCAGCACCCCGGAGAGGAATGGCTACACCTTC; CDR3aa: CASTPERNGYTF; d_gene: .; j_gene: TRBJ1-2; abundance: .; v_gene: TRBV28
CDR3nt: TGTGCCAGCAGCTTAGACTTGGATTATAATTCACCCCTCCACTTT; CDR3aa: CASSLDLDYNSPLHF; d_gene: .; j_gene: TRBJ1-6; abundance: once; v_gene: TRBV7-6
CDR3nt: TGCGCCAGCAGCTTGACGGGGCAGGGCCAAGCTAACTATGGCTACACCTTC; CDR3aa: CASSLTGQGQANYGYTF; d_gene: .; j_gene: TRBJ1-2; abundance: few; v_gene: TRBV5-1
CDR3nt: TGCGCCAGCAGCCAAAGACCGGACAGGCTGAACTACGAGCAGTACTTC; CDR3aa: CASSQRPDRLNYEQYF; d_gene: TRBD1; j_gene: TRBJ2-7; abundance: .; v_gene: TRBV4-3
CDR3nt: TGTGCCAGCAGCATTTTACCAGACAGTAGCAATCAGCCCCAGCATTTT; CDR3aa: CASSILPDSSNQPQHF; d_gene: .; j_gene: TRBJ1-5; abundance: once; v_gene: TRBV21-1
CDR3nt: TGCGCCAGCAGCCCGGACAGAGGTCCGCTCGGGACAAATGAAAAACTGTTTTTT; CDR3aa: CASSPDRGPLGTNEKLFF; d_gene: .; j_gene: TRBJ1-4; abundance: .; v_gene: TRBV5-1
CDR3nt: TGTGCCAGCAGAGGGCGGGGTTCCTACAATGAGCAGTTCTTC; CDR3aa: CASRGRGSYNEQFF; d_gene: .; j_gene: TRBJ2-1; abundance: few; v_gene: TRBV25-1
CDR3nt: TGTGCCATCACGCAACCGGGGCTGAGGAACACTGAAGCTTTCTTT; CDR3aa: CAITQPGLRNTEAFF; d_gene: .; j_gene: TRBJ1-1; abundance: .; v_gene: TRBV10-3
CDR3nt: TGCAGTGCTAGAGAAGCGACAAACTATGGCTACACCTTC; CDR3aa: CSAREATNYGYTF; d_gene: .; j_gene: TRBJ1-2; abundance: .; v_gene: TRBV20-1
CDR3nt: TGTGCCAGCAGTGGGGGAGGACAGACTCTCTGGGGGGCCAACGTCCTGACTTTC; CDR3aa: CASSGGGQTLWGANVLTF; d_gene: .; j_gene: TRBJ2-6; abundance: .; v_gene: TRBV27
CDR3nt: TGTGCCACCAGCTTATTGGGGGCCTACGAGCAGTACTTC; CDR3aa: CATSLLGAYEQYF; d_gene: .; j_gene: TRBJ2-7; abundance: .; v_gene: TRBV15
CDR3nt: TGTGCCACCAGCAGAGAGCGGGGAACGAGTGAGCAGTACTTC; CDR3aa: CATSRERGTSEQYF; d_gene: .; j_gene: TRBJ2-7; abundance: .; v_gene: TRBV15
CDR3nt: TGTGCCAGCAGCAGGGACAGGAGTAATGAGCAGTACTTC; CDR3aa: CASSRDRSNEQYF; d_gene: TRBD1; j_gene: TRBJ2-7; abundance: few; v_gene: TRBV7-9
CDR3nt: TGTGCCAGCAGGGAAAGCTCCTACGAGCAGTACTTC; CDR3aa: CASRESSYEQYF; d_gene: .; j_gene: TRBJ2-7; abundance: .; v_gene: TRBV7-2
CDR3nt: TGTGCCAGCAGCCCGGGACAGGGGCAATACGAGCAGTACTTC; CDR3aa: CASSPGQGQYEQYF; d_gene: TRBD1; j_gene: TRBJ2-7; abundance: few; v_gene: TRBV9
CDR3nt: TGCGCCAGCAGCCCCGGGTGGGACTACGAGCAGTACTTC; CDR3aa: CASSPGWDYEQYF; d_gene: .; j_gene: TRBJ2-7; abundance: .; v_gene: TRBV5-1
CDR3nt: TGCGCCAGCAGCCAAGATACCGGGACAGCTCGCACAGATACGCAGTATTTT; CDR3aa: CASSQDTGTARTDTQYF; d_gene: TRBD1; j_gene: TRBJ2-3; abundance: .; v_gene: TRBV4-3
CDR3nt: TGTGCCAGTAGTATAGATCATTGGGGGGGCCAGTCTGAGCAGTTCTTC; CDR3aa: CASSIDHWGGQSEQFF; d_gene: .; j_gene: TRBJ2-1; abundance: .; v_gene: TRBV19
CDR3nt: TGTGCCAGCAGCAAACTGGGGGGGGCGCGGCCCACTGAAGCTTTCTTT; CDR3aa: CASSKLGGARPTEAFF; d_gene: .; j_gene: TRBJ1-1; abundance: .; v_gene: TRBV7-9
CDR3nt: TGCGCCAGCAGCTTGGTTGCGGGACAGACTTACGAGCAGTACTTC; CDR3aa: CASSLVAGQTYEQYF; d_gene: .; j_gene: TRBJ2-7; abundance: .; v_gene: TRBV5-1
CDR3nt: TGTGCCAGCAGTCCCGCGGGACATTTCCGAGCAGATACGCAGTATTTT; CDR3aa: CASSPAGHFRADTQYF; d_gene: .; j_gene: TRBJ2-3; abundance: .; v_gene: TRBV28
CDR3nt: TGCGCCAGCAGCTTTCTTCCTCGGCAGGGGGCTAGCGGGGGGGCCGTAGATACGCAGTATTTT; CDR3aa: CASSFLPRQGASGGAVDTQYF; d_gene: TRBD2; j_gene: TRBJ2-3; abundance: .; v_gene: TRBV5-1
CDR3nt: TGCGCCAGTGGGACTACCACCGGGGAGCTGTTTTTT; CDR3aa: CASGTTTGELFF; d_gene: TRBD2; j_gene: TRBJ2-2; abundance: .; v_gene: TRBV5-1
CDR3nt: TGTGCCATCAGTGATCCTGGGGGGCCGGGCGATACGCAGTATTTT; CDR3aa: CAISDPGGPGDTQYF; d_gene: .; j_gene: TRBJ2-3; abundance: few; v_gene: TRBV10-3
CDR3nt: TGTGCCAGCAGTACGCTCAGGGGGCTGGTCAATGAGCAGTTCTTC; CDR3aa: CASSTLRGLVNEQFF; d_gene: TRBD1; j_gene: TRBJ2-1; abundance: .; v_gene: TRBV6-1
CDR3nt: TGTGCCAGCAGTTTGAGCGCGGCTTCCTACGAGCAGTACTTC; CDR3aa: CASSLSAASYEQYF; d_gene: .; j_gene: TRBJ2-7; abundance: .; v_gene: TRBV12-3/TRBV12-4
CDR3nt: TGTGCCATCAGTGAGTCGTGGGCAGGGAGCGACGAGCAGTACTTC; CDR3aa: CAISESWAGSDEQYF; d_gene: .; j_gene: TRBJ2-7; abundance: few; v_gene: TRBV10-3
CDR3nt: TGTGCCAGCAGCCCATTGCCTCTCACAGATACGCAGTATTTT; CDR3aa: CASSPLPLTDTQYF; d_gene: .; j_gene: TRBJ2-3; abundance: .; v_gene: TRBV7-2
CDR3nt: TGTGCCAGCAGCGACCGCTTAGCGGGGGGGCCGATGGAGACCCAGTACTTC; CDR3aa: CASSDRLAGGPMETQYF; d_gene: TRBD2; j_gene: TRBJ2-5; abundance: .; v_gene: TRBV4-2
CDR3nt: TGCAGCGTTGAACCGGGACTAGCAACCTACAATGAGCAGTTCTTC; CDR3aa: CSVEPGLATYNEQFF; d_gene: TRBD2; j_gene: TRBJ2-1; abundance: .; v_gene: TRBV29-1
CDR3nt: TGTGCCAGCAGCTTAGGTCCAGGTTCTGAAGGCTACACCTTC; CDR3aa: CASSLGPGSEGYTF; d_gene: .; j_gene: TRBJ1-2; abundance: many; v_gene: TRBV7-2
CDR3nt: TGCGCCAGCAGCTTGGAAGGGGGTATAGAGACCCAGTACTTC; CDR3aa: CASSLEGGIETQYF; d_gene: .; j_gene: TRBJ2-5; abundance: .; v_gene: TRBV5-1
CDR3nt: TGTGCCAGCAGCTTAGGAGGACGGGCCCCAAACGGCTACACCTTC; CDR3aa: CASSLGGRAPNGYTF; d_gene: .; j_gene: TRBJ1-2; abundance: once; v_gene: TRBV7-9
CDR3nt: TGCAGCGCTAATACGGTTACCTCCTACGAGCAGTACTTC; CDR3aa: CSANTVTSYEQYF; d_gene: .; j_gene: TRBJ2-7; abundance: .; v_gene: TRBV29-1
CDR3nt: TGTGCCAGCAGCCCAATCCGACAGGGCGGGAACGGCTACACCTTC; CDR3aa: CASSPIRQGGNGYTF; d_gene: TRBD1; j_gene: TRBJ1-2; abundance: .; v_gene: TRBV12-3/TRBV12-4
CDR3nt: TGTGCCAGCAGTTTCTGGGAGGGCCAAGAGACCCAGTACTTC; CDR3aa: CASSFWEGQETQYF; d_gene: TRBD2; j_gene: TRBJ2-5; abundance: .; v_gene: TRBV28
CDR3nt: TGTGCCAGCAGTTTGGGTGGGACGGCCATGAATCAGCCCCAGCATTTT; CDR3aa: CASSLGGTAMNQPQHF; d_gene: .; j_gene: TRBJ1-5; abundance: many; v_gene: TRBV12-3/TRBV12-4
CDR3nt: TGCAGTGCTAGCCCCGAGGCAGGGAACTATGGCTACACCTTC; CDR3aa: CSASPEAGNYGYTF; d_gene: .; j_gene: TRBJ1-2; abundance: few; v_gene: TRBV20-1
CDR3nt: TGTGCCAGCAGTCCAGGGGCAGGGGACTACACTGAAGCTTTCTTT; CDR3aa: CASSPGAGDYTEAFF; d_gene: .; j_gene: TRBJ1-1; abundance: .; v_gene: TRBV12-3/TRBV12-4
CDR3nt: TGCAGTGCCGACCGGACAGGGCATGGGGAGCAGTACTTC; CDR3aa: CSADRTGHGEQYF; d_gene: TRBD1; j_gene: TRBJ2-7; abundance: .; v_gene: TRBV20-1
CDR3nt: TGTGCCAGCAGCCATAAGAGGGAGACCCAGTACTTC; CDR3aa: CASSHKRETQYF; d_gene: .; j_gene: TRBJ2-5; abundance: .; v_gene: TRBV3-1
CDR3nt: TGTGCCAGCAGTCTTGGGGGATTCTACGAGCAGTACTTC; CDR3aa: CASSLGGFYEQYF; d_gene: .; j_gene: TRBJ2-7; abundance: few; v_gene: TRBV6-5
CDR3nt: TGCAGTGCTACGCGTGAGGACTCCTACGAGCAGTACTTC; CDR3aa: CSATREDSYEQYF; d_gene: .; j_gene: TRBJ2-7; abundance: .; v_gene: TRBV20-1
CDR3nt: TGTGCCAGCAGTGTCAGGGGACTAGCGGGCGAGCAGTACTTC; CDR3aa: CASSVRGLAGEQYF; d_gene: TRBD2; j_gene: TRBJ2-7; abundance: .; v_gene: TRBV7-9
CDR3nt: TGTGCCAGCAGCCCTCCCTCGGGACAGGTCTACGAGCAGTACTTC; CDR3aa: CASSPPSGQVYEQYF; d_gene: TRBD1; j_gene: TRBJ2-7; abundance: .; v_gene: TRBV9
CDR3nt: TGCGCCAGCAGCTTTTCAACGGCTCCCTACGAGCAGTACTTC; CDR3aa: CASSFSTAPYEQYF; d_gene: .; j_gene: TRBJ2-7; abundance: few; v_gene: TRBV5-1
CDR3nt: TGTGCCATCAGTGTGACTAGTCCGAGCTCCTACGAGCAGTACTTC; CDR3aa: CAISVTSPSSYEQYF; d_gene: .; j_gene: TRBJ2-7; abundance: many; v_gene: TRBV10-3
CDR3nt: TGTGCCAGCAGCGTAGGGAGCGGGGGCCTTCTCTACGAGCAGTACTTC; CDR3aa: CASSVGSGGLLYEQYF; d_gene: TRBD2; j_gene: TRBJ2-7; abundance: .; v_gene: TRBV9
CDR3nt: TGTGCCAGCAGCCGCCAGACGGGGCAGGGGAACAATGAGCAGTTCTTC; CDR3aa: CASSRQTGQGNNEQFF; d_gene: .; j_gene: TRBJ2-1; abundance: .; v_gene: TRBV9
CDR3nt: TGTGCCAGCAGTTCCCGGGACCCCAAGTTCTTC; CDR3aa: CASSSRDPKFF; d_gene: .; j_gene: TRBJ2-1; abundance: few; v_gene: TRBV12-3/TRBV12-4
CDR3nt: TGTGCCAGCAGGGCAATGGGACTAGCGGGGGCGATAAGCTCCTACAATGAGCAGTTCTTC; CDR3aa: CASRAMGLAGAISSYNEQFF; d_gene: TRBD2; j_gene: TRBJ2-1; abundance: .; v_gene: TRBV12-3/TRBV12-4
CDR3nt: TGTGCCAGCAGACTGGGACCTGGCGGGGAGACCCAGTACTTC; CDR3aa: CASRLGPGGETQYF; d_gene: .; j_gene: TRBJ2-5; abundance: .; v_gene: TRBV25-1
CDR3nt: TGTGCCAGCAGCTTCGAGGGAGGGCCCCACAATGAGCAGTTCTTC; CDR3aa: CASSFEGGPHNEQFF; d_gene: TRBD2; j_gene: TRBJ2-1; abundance: few; v_gene: TRBV7-2
CDR3nt: TGTGCCAGCAGTTGGGGGACAGGGCGTATCGGGGAGCTGTTTTTT; CDR3aa: CASSWGTGRIGELFF; d_gene: TRBD1; j_gene: TRBJ2-2; abundance: .; v_gene: TRBV6-2/TRBV6-3
CDR3nt: TGTGCCAGCAGTCCTCGGACTAGCGGGGAGACCCAGTTCTTC; CDR3aa: CASSPRTSGETQFF; d_gene: TRBD2; j_gene: TRBJ2-1; abundance: .; v_gene: TRBV12-3/TRBV12-4
CDR3nt: TGTGCCAGCAGGAGCAGGGGTTCCTACGAGCAGTACTTC; CDR3aa: CASRSRGSYEQYF; d_gene: .; j_gene: TRBJ2-7; abundance: once; v_gene: TRBV28